This T cell receptor beta chain was captured by sequencing in a study of T cell changes during pregnancy in multiple sclerosis. From germline, CDR1 is SGHAT and CDR2 FQNNGV. This CDR3 spans 16 amino acids. The V gene end was trimmed by 1 base and the J gene end by 5 bases; junction bases not matched to a gene: 10. TCRdb keeps only in-frame clones here, not all; method: immunoSEQ multiplex PCR. The data hold fewer than 85,000 clones, with roughly 92% observed a single time. The rearrangement uses TRBV11-2 and TRBJ2-7, with 8 nucleotides matching TRBD2. The source is a female donor with multiple sclerosis, enrolled in a pregnancy study. This specimen consisted of peripheral blood, obtained in the second trimester of pregnancy. CDR3 sequence reads: CASSLVSAGGWNEQYF. The CDR3 DNA sequence: TGTGCCAGCAGCTTAGTTTCGGCGGGAGGCTGGAACGAGCAGTACTTC. Full variable domain (remainder filled in from reference TRBV11-2 and TRBJ2-7): EAGVAQSPRYKIIEKRQSVAFWCNPISGHATLYWYQQILGQGPKLLIQFQNNGVVDDSQLPKDRFSAERLKGVDSTLKIQPAKLEDSAVYLCASSLVSAGGWNEQYFGPGTRLTVT.